This TCR beta chain was documented in a study of identical twins. Study observations and caveats: Not following the same donors, the study drew its conclusions from cross-sectional statistical analysis. Fewer insertions characterized abundant cord blood beta clonotypes, whereas memory repertoires showed none.

Unique molecular identifiers were present on cDNA, and template switching added a universal primer site. MiXCR, applied by TCRdb to the 5' RACE reads, yields one record per CDR3 protein. This sample has over 200,000 distinct CDR3 sequences; roughly a tenth occur once, and the top ten carry 5% to 6%. This CDR3 is built from 12 residues. The germline CDR1 and CDR2 sequences are SQVTM and ANQGSEA. V lost 6 bases and J lost 2; bases outside the gene matches: 2. On this clonotype itself: Its antigen is still unknown.

The rearrangement uses TRBV29-1 and TRBJ1-2; 8 bases agree with TRBD1. The receptor comes from a woman aged 18-29 years in good health. The sample was memory (CD45RO+) T cells sorted from blood. CDR3 sequence: CSVWTGNYGYTF. DNA for the CDR3: TGCAGCGTCTGGACAGGGAACTATGGCTACACCTTC. Based on the CDR3 plus reference TRBV29-1 and TRBJ1-2, the full variable domain is SAVISQKPSRDICQRGTSLTIQCQVDSQVTMMFWYRQQPGQSLTLIATANQGSEATYESGFVIDKFPISRPNLTFSTLTVSNMSPEDSSIYLCSVWTGNYGYTFGSGTRLTVV.